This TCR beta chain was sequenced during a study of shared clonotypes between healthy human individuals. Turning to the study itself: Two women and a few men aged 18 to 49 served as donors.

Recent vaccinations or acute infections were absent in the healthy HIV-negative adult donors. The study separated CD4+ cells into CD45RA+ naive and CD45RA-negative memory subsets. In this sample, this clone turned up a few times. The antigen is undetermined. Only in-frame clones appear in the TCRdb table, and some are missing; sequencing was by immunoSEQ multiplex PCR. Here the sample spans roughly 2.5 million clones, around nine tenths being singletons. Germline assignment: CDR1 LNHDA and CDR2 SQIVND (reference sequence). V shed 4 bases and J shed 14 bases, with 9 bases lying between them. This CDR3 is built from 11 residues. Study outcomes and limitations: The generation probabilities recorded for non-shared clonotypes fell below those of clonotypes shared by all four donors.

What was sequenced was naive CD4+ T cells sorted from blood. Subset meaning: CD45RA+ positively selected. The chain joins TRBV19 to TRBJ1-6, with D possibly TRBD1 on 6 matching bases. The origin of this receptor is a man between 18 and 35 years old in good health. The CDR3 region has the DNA TGTGCCAGTAGTACAGGGGTGTCCCTCCACTTT. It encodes CASSTGVSLHF.